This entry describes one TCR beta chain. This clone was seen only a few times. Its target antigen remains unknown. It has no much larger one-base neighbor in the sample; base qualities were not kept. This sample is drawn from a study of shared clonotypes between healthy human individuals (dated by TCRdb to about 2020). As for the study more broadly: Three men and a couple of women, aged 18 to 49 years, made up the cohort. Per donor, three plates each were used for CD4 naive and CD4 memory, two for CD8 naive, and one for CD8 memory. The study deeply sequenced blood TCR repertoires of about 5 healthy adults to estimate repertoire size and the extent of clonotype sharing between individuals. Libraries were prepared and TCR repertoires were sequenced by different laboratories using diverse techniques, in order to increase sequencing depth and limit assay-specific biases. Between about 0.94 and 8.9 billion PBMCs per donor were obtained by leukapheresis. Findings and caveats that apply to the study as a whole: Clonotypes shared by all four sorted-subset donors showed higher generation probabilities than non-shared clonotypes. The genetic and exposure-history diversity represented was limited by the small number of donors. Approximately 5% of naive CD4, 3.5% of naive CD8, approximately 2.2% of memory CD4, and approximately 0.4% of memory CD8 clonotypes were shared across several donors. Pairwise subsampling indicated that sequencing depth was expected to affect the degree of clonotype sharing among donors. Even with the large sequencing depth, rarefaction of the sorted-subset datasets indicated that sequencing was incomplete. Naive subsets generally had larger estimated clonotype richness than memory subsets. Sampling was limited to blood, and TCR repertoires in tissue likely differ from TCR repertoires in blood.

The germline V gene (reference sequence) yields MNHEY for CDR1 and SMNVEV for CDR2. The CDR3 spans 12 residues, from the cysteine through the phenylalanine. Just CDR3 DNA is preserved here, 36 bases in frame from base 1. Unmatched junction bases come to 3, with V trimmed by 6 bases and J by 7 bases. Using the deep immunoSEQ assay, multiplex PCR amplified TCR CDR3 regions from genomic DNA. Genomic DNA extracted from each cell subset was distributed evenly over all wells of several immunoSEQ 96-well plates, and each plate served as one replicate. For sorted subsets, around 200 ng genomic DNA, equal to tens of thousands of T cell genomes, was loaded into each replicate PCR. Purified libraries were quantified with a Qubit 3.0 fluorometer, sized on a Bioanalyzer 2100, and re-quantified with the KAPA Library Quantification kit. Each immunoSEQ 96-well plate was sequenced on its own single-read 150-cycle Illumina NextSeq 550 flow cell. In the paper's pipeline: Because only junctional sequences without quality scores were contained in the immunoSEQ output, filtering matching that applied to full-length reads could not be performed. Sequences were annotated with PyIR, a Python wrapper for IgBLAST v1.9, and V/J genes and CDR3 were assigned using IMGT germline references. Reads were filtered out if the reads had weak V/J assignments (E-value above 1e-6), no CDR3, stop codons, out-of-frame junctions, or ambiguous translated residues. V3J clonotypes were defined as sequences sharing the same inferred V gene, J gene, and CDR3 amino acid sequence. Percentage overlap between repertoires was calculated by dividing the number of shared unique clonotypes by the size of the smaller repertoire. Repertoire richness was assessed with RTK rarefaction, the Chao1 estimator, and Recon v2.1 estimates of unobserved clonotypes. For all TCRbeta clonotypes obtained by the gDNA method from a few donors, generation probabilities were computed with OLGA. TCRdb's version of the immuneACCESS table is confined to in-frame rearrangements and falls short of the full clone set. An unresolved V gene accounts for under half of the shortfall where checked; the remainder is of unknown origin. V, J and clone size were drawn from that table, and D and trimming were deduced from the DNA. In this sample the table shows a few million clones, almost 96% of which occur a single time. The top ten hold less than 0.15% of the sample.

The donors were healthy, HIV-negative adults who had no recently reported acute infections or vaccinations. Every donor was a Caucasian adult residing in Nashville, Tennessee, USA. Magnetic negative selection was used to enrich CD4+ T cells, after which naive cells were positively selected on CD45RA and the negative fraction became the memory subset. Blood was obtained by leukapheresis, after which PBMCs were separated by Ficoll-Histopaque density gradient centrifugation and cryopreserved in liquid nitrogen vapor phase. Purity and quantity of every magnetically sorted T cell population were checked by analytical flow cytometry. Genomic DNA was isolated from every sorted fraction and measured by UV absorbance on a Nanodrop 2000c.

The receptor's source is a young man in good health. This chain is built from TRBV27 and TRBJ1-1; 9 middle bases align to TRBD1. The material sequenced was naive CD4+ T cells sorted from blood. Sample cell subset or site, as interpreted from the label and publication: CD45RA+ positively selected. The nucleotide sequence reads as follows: TGTGCCAGCAGACCGGGACAGGGTGAAGCTTTCTTT. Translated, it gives CASRPGQGEAFF.